This entry lists 27 T cell receptor beta chains sequenced from one sample in a study of shared clonotypes between healthy human individuals. Terminally differentiated effector memory CD45RA+ cells were excluded from the naive CD8 cells, which were CD45RO-negative and positively selected for CCR7. The method was immunoSEQ multiplex PCR; TCRdb's version includes in-frame clones alone and lacks a portion of them. The table records some 2 million clones, about 95% of them present only once. Material for sequencing was naive CD8+ T cells sorted from blood. The receptors derive from a man younger than 30 in good health.

The rearrangement links TRBV25-1 to TRBJ2-1, with D unclear. The germline CDR1 and CDR2 sequences are MGHDK and SYGVNS. The CDR3 has 16 amino acids. The ends were cut back, 3 bases at V and 5 bases at J, with 17 bases in the middle. The DNA for the CDR3 is TGTGCCAGCAGTGATAGATCGGTTGGGCCAGACAATGAGCAGTTCTTC. Its translation is CASSDRSVGPDNEQFF.

Note on this clone: The sample contains more than one DNA sequence encoding this CDR3. The rearrangement joins TRBV7-6 to TRBJ1-5; 8 nucleotides align to TRBD1. In germline, CDR1 is SGHVS, CDR2 FNYEAQ. The CDR3 sequence is 14 residues long. Trimming cost V 5 bases and J 6 bases; bases outside gene matches: 6. CDR3 sequence: CASSLGQGGQPQHF. CDR3 nucleotide sequence: TGTGCCAGCAGCCTCGGACAGGGCGGTCAGCCCCAGCATTTT.

For this clone: Other DNA sequences in this sample translate to the same CDR3. The chain recombines TRBV11-2 with TRBJ2-7; D remains ambiguous. Trimming shortened V by 1 base and J by 3 bases, and 7 bases separated the two germline ends. This CDR3 region has 13 residues. Looked up from germline, CDR1 is SGHAT and CDR2 is FQNNGV. The CDR3 DNA sequence: TGTGCCAGCAGCTTAGGCCAGCTCTACGAGCAGTACTTC. Its protein product is CASSLGQLYEQYF.

This chain's CDR3 is CASSFLEETGNEQFF. The CDR3 coding sequence is TGTGCCAGCAGCTTTTTAGAGGAGACAGGGAATGAGCAGTTCTTC. V usage is TRBV7-9 and J usage is TRBJ2-1, with 7 bases fitting TRBD1. Germline CDR1 reads SEHNR; CDR2 reads FQNEAQ (reference sequence). CDR3 size: 15 residues. V was pared by 3 bases and J by 7 bases, with 9 bases of the junction left unmatched.

This sequence joins TRBV7-6 and TRBJ2-3; D not certain. The CDR3 length is 13 residues. Germline V gene sequence: CDR1 SGHVS, CDR2 FNYEAQ. V lost 5 bases and J lost 5, with 11 bases in between. The CDR3 region is CASSARPLDTQYF. The CDR3 nucleotides are TGTGCCAGCAGCGCAAGACCGCTAGATACGCAGTATTTT.

The chain has TRBV10-1 and TRBJ2-2; D call uncertain. With 7 bases removed from V and 1 base from J, the gap between germline ends came to 4 bases. In germline, CDR1 is WNHNN, CDR2 SYGVQD (reference sequence). The CDR3 runs to 12 residues. The CDR3 coding sequence is TGCGCCAGCATCCGGAACACCGGGGAGCTGTTTTTT. Protein sequence: CASIRNTGELFF.

Details on this clone: The sample carries other DNA sequences with the same CDR3. This chain connects TRBV4-1 to TRBJ1-4; possibly TRBD1 for D (6 bases). V was trimmed by 0 bases and J by 8 bases, leaving 13 bases between them. Germline assignment: CDR1 MGHRA and CDR2 YSYEKL. CDR3 length equals 15 residues. The DNA for the CDR3 is TGCGCCAGCAGCCAAGATCCCAGGGGTGGAGAAAAACTGTTTTTT. Protein: CASSQDPRGGEKLFF.

This clone was picked up one time. The rearrangement links TRBV27 to TRBJ2-2; 11 positions agree with TRBD2. Germline CDR1 MNHEY, CDR2 SMNVEV (reference sequence). J lost 5 bases, V lost 7 bases, and 21 bases had no gene match. The CDR3 spans 20 residues. The CDR3 nucleotides read TGTGCCAGCACCACGCTAATATGGACTAGCGGGCTCGACCGTACCGGGGAGCTGTTTTTT. Translation: CASTTLIWTSGLDRTGELFF.

The V call is TRBV27, the J call TRBJ1-3; 10 nucleotides align to TRBD1. This CDR3 region has 17 residues. Trimming took 3 bases from V and 4 from J; bases not matched to a gene: 9. Germline-derived CDR1 and CDR2 are MNHEY and SMNVEV (reference sequence). The CDR3 DNA sequence: TGTGCCAGCAGTTTGTCCCCAGGGACAGGGGAAGGAAACACCATATATTTT. Its protein is CASSLSPGTGEGNTIYF.

Here the CDR3 reads CASSVVGVETEAFF. The CDR3 nucleotides are TGTGCCAGCAGCGTAGTAGGGGTGGAAACTGAAGCTTTCTTT. The V and J genes are TRBV13 and TRBJ1-1, with D maybe TRBD1 (5 bases). V was trimmed by 5 bases and J by 5 bases, leaving 15 bases between them. The germline gives CDR1 PRHDT, CDR2 FYEKMQ (reference sequence). CDR3 length equals 14 residues.

The chain links TRBV28 to TRBJ1-5, with D perhaps TRBD1 (6 bases). With 8 bases removed from V and 1 base from J, the gap between germline ends came to 15 bases. CDR1 and CDR2 from the germline V gene are MDHEN and SYDVKM. This CDR3 is built from 15 residues. The CDR3 sequence is CASGSTGYSNQPQHF. CDR3 in DNA: TGTGCCAGCGGGTCCACAGGGTACAGCAATCAGCCCCAGCATTTT.

This chain links TRBV4-1 with TRBJ2-4; 10 nucleotides agree with TRBD2. Per germline, CDR1 MGHRA and CDR2 YSYEKL. J lost 6 bases, V lost 1 base, and 0 bases had no gene match. CDR3 length: 14 residues. CDR3 nucleotides: TGCGCCAGCAGCCAAGGGACTAGCGGAAACATTCAGTACTTC. Residues: CASSQGTSGNIQYF.

In regard to this clone: At the DNA level, this CDR3 is encoded by other sequences in the same sample as well. This chain connects TRBV19 to TRBJ2-7; 10 nucleotides agree with TRBD1. Germline-derived CDR1 and CDR2 are LNHDA and SQIVND (reference sequence). The trim removed 5 bases at V and 5 bases at J, leaving 0 bases unmatched. The CDR3 is 12 residues long. This CDR3 reads CASSGQGDEQYF. Here the CDR3 DNA reads TGTGCCAGTAGTGGACAGGGGGACGAGCAGTACTTC. The full variable domain, rest sourced from reference TRBV19 and TRBJ2-7, is DGGITQSPKYLFRKEGQNVTLSCEQNLNHDAMYWYRQDPGQGLRLIYYSQIVNDFQKGDIAEGYSVSREKKESFPLTVTSAQKNPTAFYLCASSGQGDEQYFGPGTRLTVT.

The V gene is TRBV2, the J gene TRBJ1-2; D gene uncertain. The germline V and J ends were trimmed by 10 bases and 7 bases, with 13 bases remaining between them. Germline CDR1 is SNHLY and CDR2 is FYNNEI. The CDR3 consists of 11 residues. The CDR3, as DNA: TGTGCCACGGGGTTGGGTTCTGGCTACACCTTC. Residues: CATGLGSGYTF.

The chain uses TRBV6-5 and TRBJ2-7, with TRBD2 as a possible D gene (6 bases). The V gene lost 7 bases and the J gene lost 2 bases, with 18 bases spanning the gap. Germline CDR1 and CDR2: MNHEY and SVGAGI. This CDR3 is built from 15 residues. The CDR3 sequence is CASTPYSEGTYEQYF. In DNA form, the CDR3 reads TGTGCCAGCACTCCCTACTCGGAGGGAACCTACGAGCAGTACTTC.

The chain recombines TRBV19 with TRBJ1-1, with unresolved D. The V and J ends lost 3 bases and 7 bases respectively, with 12 bases between them. The germline gives CDR1 LNHDA, CDR2 SQIVND (reference sequence). The CDR3 loop spans 13 amino acids. The CDR3 DNA sequence: TGTGCCAGTAGTATTGGATTCGGCAGTGAAGCTTTCTTT. It specifies CASSIGFGSEAFF. Full variable domain (outside the CDR3, taken from reference TRBV19 and TRBJ1-1): DGGITQSPKYLFRKEGQNVTLSCEQNLNHDAMYWYRQDPGQGLRLIYYSQIVNDFQKGDIAEGYSVSREKKESFPLTVTSAQKNPTAFYLCASSIGFGSEAFFGQGTRLTVV.

The V and J genes are TRBV27 and TRBJ1-6; no firm D call. V lost 2 bases and J lost 9, with 11 bases in between. The CDR3 is made up of 14 amino acids. Germline V gene data show CDR1 as MNHEY and CDR2 as SMNVEV (reference sequence). The CDR3 bases are TGTGCCAGCAGTTTAACTTTCGGGTTTTCACCCCTCCACTTT. Amino acid sequence: CASSLTFGFSPLHF.

The rearrangement uses TRBV7-9 and TRBJ2-1; 9 bases line up with TRBD1. This CDR3 region has 16 residues. Germline V gene lookup returns CDR1 SEHNR and CDR2 FQNEAQ (reference sequence). The ends lost 5 bases at V and 4 bases at J; junction bases unmatched: 9. The CDR3 bases are TGTGCCAGCAGCCCATCCGGGACAGGGACTTACAATGAGCAGTTCTTC. As protein: CASSPSGTGTYNEQFF.

The sample holds one count of this clone. The chain has TRBV9 and TRBJ2-3; D not certain. Trimming removed 3 bases at V and 0 bases at J, with 11 bases between. This CDR3 comprises 15 residues. CDR1 and CDR2 from the germline V gene are SGDLS and YYNGEE. CDR3 nucleotide sequence: TGTGCCAGCAGCGCGATATTGACTAGCACAGATACGCAGTATTTT. Its translation is CASSAILTSTDTQYF.

The J gene is TRBJ1-1, the V gene TRBV19; 7 positions agree with TRBD1. Trimming took 9 bases from V and 6 from J; bases not matched to a gene: 10. CDR1 is LNHDA and CDR2 is SQIVND in the germline V gene (reference sequence). This CDR3 contains 13 residues. The DNA for the CDR3 is TGTGCCAGCCGGACAGGCGGGATCGCTGAAGCTTTCTTT. It translates to CASRTGGIAEAFF.

In nucleotides, the CDR3 is TGTGCCATCAGTCTCGGTATACAGGGGTTGGCTTTTATGAACTATGGCTACACCTTC. Encoded protein: CAISLGIQGLAFMNYGYTF. This chain connects TRBV10-3 to TRBJ1-2, with 7 bases aligning to TRBD1. The germline gives CDR1 ENHRY, CDR2 SYGVKD. This CDR3 region has 19 residues. Germline trimming cut 5 bases from V and 2 bases from J; bases unmatched to any gene: 20.

V gene TRBV5-5 combines with J gene TRBJ2-7, with a tentative D call TRBD1 (6 bases). This CDR3 spans 13 amino acids. Between the trimmed V and J ends, which lost 2 bases and 5 bases, there was a span of 11 bases. CDR1 SGHKS and CDR2 YYEKEE come from the germline V gene (reference sequence). For the CDR3, the DNA is TGTGCCAGCAGCTTAGAAACAGGGAACGAGCAGTACTTC. Translation gives CASSLETGNEQYF.

V gene TRBV7-2 combines with J gene TRBJ2-7; D remains unclear. The V gene lost 1 base and the J gene lost 6 bases, with 7 bases spanning the gap. The germline CDR1 and CDR2 sequences are SGHTA and FQGNSA. This CDR3 has 12 residues. The CDR3 DNA reads TGTGCCAGCAGCTTAGGTAACGGCGAGCAGTACTTC. It specifies CASSLGNGEQYF.

This rearrangement joins TRBV4-3 to TRBJ1-1, with 7 bases lining up with TRBD1. J was trimmed by 1 base and V by 0 bases; bases with no gene match: 2. CDR3 length: 15 amino acids. CDR1 is LGHNA, CDR2 YSLEER, per germline. The CDR3 sequence: CASSQDRGGNTEAFF. In nucleotides, the CDR3 is TGCGCCAGCAGCCAAGACAGGGGGGGGAACACTGAAGCTTTCTTT.

CDR3 DNA sequence: TGTGCCAGCAGTCCCACAGACACAGATACGCAGTATTTT. It encodes CASSPTDTDTQYF. This chain links TRBV25-1 with TRBJ2-3; D unclear. Looked up from germline, CDR1 is MGHDK and CDR2 is SYGVNS. The length of the CDR3 is 13 residues. Between the trimmed V and J ends, which lost 5 bases and 2 bases, there was a span of 8 bases.

The genes are TRBV7-9 and TRBJ2-3; 9 nucleotides line up with TRBD1. V dropped 5 bases and J dropped 0; count of bases not matched to a gene: 9. In germline, CDR1 is SEHNR, CDR2 FQNEAQ (reference sequence). This CDR3 comprises 17 residues. CDR3 protein: CASSIPSGQGSTDTQYF. DNA for the CDR3: TGTGCCAGCAGCATACCTTCTGGACAGGGGAGCACAGATACGCAGTATTTT.

The CDR3 is CASSDGVIAGELFF. The CDR3 DNA reads TGTGCCAGCAGCGATGGCGTTATCGCCGGGGAGCTGTTTTTT. The chain couples TRBV7-6 to TRBJ2-2; no firm D call. This CDR3 comprises 14 residues. Trimming shortened V by 5 bases and J by 6 bases, and 13 bases separated the two germline ends. Germline V gives CDR1 SGHVS, CDR2 FNYEAQ. The full variable domain, rest sourced from reference TRBV7-6 and TRBJ2-2, is GAGVSQSPRYKVTKRGQDVALRCDPISGHVSLYWYRQALGQGPEFLTYFNYEAQQDKSGLPNDRFSAERPEGSISTLTIQRTEQRDSAMYRCASSDGVIAGELFFGEGSRLTVL.